This T cell receptor (beta chain) was sequenced during a study of blood T cell repertoires in COVID-19. The repertoire was sequenced with immunoSEQ multiplex PCR; TCRdb's copy has only in-frame clones and lacks some. The sample yields approximately 12,000 clones, around 90% seen once. V was clipped by 8 bases and J by 4 bases; unmatched bases: 4. This CDR3 has 13 residues. The sequencing sample was made of peripheral blood. The sequence was collected from a man aged 70 or older with active COVID-19. V usage is TRBV12-3 or TRBV12-4 and J usage is TRBJ2-7; 11 bases line up with TRBD1. The CDR3 sequence is CASGTGGRYEQYF. The CDR3 region has the DNA TGTGCCAGCGGGACAGGGGGTCGGTACGAGCAGTACTTC.